This T cell receptor beta chain stems from a study of control samples from healthy donors and cancer patients (dated by TCRdb to 2018 to 2020). Remarks on this clone: The specificity of this receptor is unknown. Base qualities are missing; no much larger clone stands one base away.

From a lookup of the germline V gene, CDR1 and CDR2 are SGHTA and FQGTGA. V is shortened by 4 bases, J by 7 bases, and the region joining them spans 7 bases. From its cysteine to its phenylalanine, the CDR3 spans 12 amino acids. CDR3 DNA is the only sequence kept; it has 36 bases, read in frame from the first base. The method behind the library was the immunoSEQ multiplex PCR assay. TCRdb mirrors the immuneACCESS table, restricted to in-frame sequences. Some clones are absent from its copies; in checked studies, under half trace to an unresolved V gene, and the reason for the others is unknown. In this sample the table shows tens of thousands of clones, about 90% of which occur a single time. The ten top clones hold approximately 10% of the sample.

Specimen: PBMCs. The chain couples TRBV7-3 to TRBJ2-2; the D gene is not confidently resolved. The sequence came from a woman in her fifties or sixties with lung cancer. The CDR3 reads as follows: CASSSPSGELFF. The nucleotides read TGTGCCAGCAGCTCACCTAGCGGGGAGCTGTTTTTT.